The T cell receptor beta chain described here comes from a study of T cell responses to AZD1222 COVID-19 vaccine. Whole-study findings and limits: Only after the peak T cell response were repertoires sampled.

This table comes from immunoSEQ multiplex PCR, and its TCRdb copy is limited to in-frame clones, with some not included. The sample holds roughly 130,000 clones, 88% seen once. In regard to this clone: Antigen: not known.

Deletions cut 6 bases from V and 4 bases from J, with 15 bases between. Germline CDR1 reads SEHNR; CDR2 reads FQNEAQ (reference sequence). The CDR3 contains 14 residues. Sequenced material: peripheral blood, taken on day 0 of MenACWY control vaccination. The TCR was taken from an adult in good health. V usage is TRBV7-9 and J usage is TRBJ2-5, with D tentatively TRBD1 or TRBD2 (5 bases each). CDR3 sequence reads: CASSPGAGRETQYF. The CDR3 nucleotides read TGTGCCAGCAGTCCCGGGGCAGGACGAGAGACCCAGTACTTC.